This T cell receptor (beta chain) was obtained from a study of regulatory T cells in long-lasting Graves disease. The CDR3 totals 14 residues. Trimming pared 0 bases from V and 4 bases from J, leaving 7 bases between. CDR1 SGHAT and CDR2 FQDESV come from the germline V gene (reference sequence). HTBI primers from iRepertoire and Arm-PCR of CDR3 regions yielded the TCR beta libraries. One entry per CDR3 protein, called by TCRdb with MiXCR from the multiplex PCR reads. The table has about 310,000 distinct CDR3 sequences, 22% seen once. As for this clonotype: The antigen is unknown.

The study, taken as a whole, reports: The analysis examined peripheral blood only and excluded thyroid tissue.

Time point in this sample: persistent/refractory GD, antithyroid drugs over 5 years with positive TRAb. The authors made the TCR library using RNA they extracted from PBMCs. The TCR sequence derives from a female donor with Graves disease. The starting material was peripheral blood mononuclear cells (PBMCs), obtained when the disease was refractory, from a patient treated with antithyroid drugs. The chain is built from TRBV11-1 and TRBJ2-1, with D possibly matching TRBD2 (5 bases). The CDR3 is CASSLAAEYNEQFF. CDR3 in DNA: TGTGCCAGCAGCTTAGCAGCGGAGTACAATGAGCAGTTCTTC.